Below, 16 T cell receptor beta chains from the same sample are listed, as sequenced in a study of CXCR3-negative and CXCR3-positive naive CD8 T cells. General study points: In CXCR3-positive naive cells, the TRB CDR3s were more hydrophobic than in CXCR3-negative naive cells.

No antigen is known for these receptors. In preparing the TRB cDNA libraries, 5' RACE with UMI labels was used. No DNA is given; TCRdb re-called the 5' RACE reads and lists each CDR3 protein once. The sample includes just under 90,000 distinct CDR3 sequences. Input material: naive CXCR3+ CD8+ T cells from blood. Subset: CD45RO-CCR7+CD27+CD95- naive CD8+ T cells expressing CXCR3 (TNR3+). These receptors were taken from a human donor in good health. Some clones in this sample may be carry-over from other donors' samples.

The CDR3 is CASSQITLSGANVLTF. This chain links TRBV4-1 with TRBJ2-6. CDR3 length equals 16 residues. From germline, CDR1 is MGHRA and CDR2 YSYEKL.

The CDR3 spells CASRMRRGALGDTQYF. The genes are TRBV28 and TRBJ2-3; checking the TCRdb D call of TRBD2 is not possible without DNA. The germline gives CDR1 MDHEN, CDR2 SYDVKM. This CDR3 is 16 amino acids long.

The J gene is TRBJ2-5, the V gene TRBV15; no DNA is available, so the TRBD2 call from TCRdb remains unchecked. The germline CDR1 and CDR2 sequences are LNHNV and YYDKDF (reference sequence). The CDR3 is 16 residues long. The CDR3 here is CATSRTRLAGEGTQYF.

The chain employs TRBV20-1 and TRBJ1-1. The CDR3 runs 15 residues. The V gene's germline CDR1 is DFQATT and CDR2 SNEGSKA (reference sequence). This CDR3 reads CSARDHTAEITEAFF.

This chain links TRBV7-2 with TRBJ2-7; TCRdb's D gene call, TRBD1, goes unchecked for lack of DNA. The CDR3 covers 13 residues. The germline CDR1 and CDR2 sequences are SGHTA and FQGNSA. This CDR3 is CASSLAPGDEQYF.

The chain couples TRBV27 to TRBJ2-7; TCRdb designates TRBD2, a call that cannot be tested without DNA. CDR3 length: 16 residues. The germline V gene has CDR1 MNHEY and CDR2 SMNVEV (reference sequence). This CDR3 is CASSSPLSGNYYEQYF.

The chain has TRBV20-1 and TRBJ2-7; as DNA is missing, the TRBD1 call by TCRdb cannot be tested. CDR3 length: 15 amino acids. The germline gives CDR1 DFQATT, CDR2 SNEGSKA (reference sequence). The CDR3 sequence is CSANEGRGFYYEQYF.

The rearrangement joins TRBV5-1 to TRBJ1-1; TCRdb returns TRBD1, unconfirmable since there is no DNA. Germline CDR1 reads SGHRS; CDR2 reads YFSETQ. The CDR3 covers 16 residues. The CDR3 loop reads CASSYGTGGKGTEAFF.

The chain recombines TRBV6-2 or TRBV6-3 with TRBJ1-6; TCRdb names TRBD1, which stays unverified in the absence of DNA. This CDR3 region has 14 residues. The germline CDR1 and CDR2 sequences are MNHEY and SVGEGT. CDR3 in amino acids: CASSYSGNRPPLHF.

This CDR3 reads CASSWGGTGGNIQYF. The rearrangement uses TRBV6-5 and TRBJ2-4; TCRdb's assignment of TRBD1 cannot be checked, as there is no DNA. Germline V gene lookup returns CDR1 MNHEY and CDR2 SVGAGI. This CDR3 region has 15 residues.

J is TRBJ2-6 and V is TRBV7-7; TCRdb designates TRBD1, a call that cannot be tested without DNA. Germline V gene lookup returns CDR1 SSHAT and CDR2 FNYEAQ (reference sequence). There are 17 residues in the CDR3. This chain's CDR3 is CASSLGPGLSGANVLTF.

This chain uses TRBV7-9 with TRBJ2-7; TCRdb outputs TRBD1, but without DNA this stays unchecked. The CDR3 extends over 12 amino acids. Germline V gives CDR1 SEHNR, CDR2 FQNEAQ (reference sequence). The CDR3 sequence: CASSTGTYEQYF.

The rearrangement joins TRBV12-2 to TRBJ2-3; absent DNA, TCRdb's TRBD1 call cannot be checked. TRBV12-2 is classified as a pseudogene. The CDR3 has 14 amino acids. CDR3 amino acids: CASRFSPVGDTQYF.

The chain has TRBV4-3 and TRBJ1-1. The CDR3 runs 18 residues. Germline V lookup: CDR1 LGHNA, CDR2 YSLEER. The CDR3 reads CASSQDLGGGSLNTEAFF.

The CDR3 loop reads CASSSRTGTGEFNEQFF. The chain employs TRBV11-3 and TRBJ2-1; TCRdb outputs TRBD1, but without DNA this stays unchecked. The CDR3 extends over 17 amino acids. Germline lookup yields CDR1 SGHNT and CDR2 YENEEA.

The chain employs TRBV19 and TRBJ2-1. In germline, CDR1 is LNHDA, CDR2 SQIVND (reference sequence). The CDR3 is 15 residues long. CDR3 loop: CASTFGGSSYNEQFF.